This TCR beta chain originates from a study of blood T cell repertoires in COVID-19. Whole-study context: Acute and convalescent COVID-19 samples came from the United States, Italy and Spain.

Repertoires were generated with immunoSEQ multiplex PCR, while TCRdb's copy carries only in-frame clones and drops some. The table has about 43,000 clones, roughly 85% seen once; the top ten hold 7% to 9%. This TCR derives from a man aged 55-75 years with active COVID-19. Material for sequencing was peripheral blood.

The CDR3 region is CASSPGGPYNEQFF. In nucleotides, the CDR3 is TGTGCCAGCAGTCCAGGGGGGCCCTACAATGAGCAGTTCTTC. The rearrangement uses TRBV27 and TRBJ2-1, with D tentatively TRBD1 (7 bases). Germline-derived CDR1 and CDR2 are MNHEY and SMNVEV (reference sequence). V lost 5 bases and J lost 2, with 10 bases in between. This CDR3 contains 14 residues.